A single T cell receptor (beta chain) is shown here with its context. The data originate from a study of blood T cell repertoires in COVID-19. About the study: Material from acute and convalescent COVID-19 was sourced from the United States, Italy and Spain. Sample material is recorded as cDNA or gDNA derived from T cells, B-cell-depleted T cells, or PBMCs.

Authors' data handling: Counts of nucleated cells, estimated from reference gene primer amplification, were obtained. Sequencing used immunoSEQ multiplex PCR; TCRdb keeps in-frame clones, though not all of them. The V and J calls and clone size were taken over from that table, and D and trimming were inferred from the DNA. The repertoire holds some 66,000 clones, with 85% to 90% as singletons. Germline V gives CDR1 ENHRY, CDR2 SYGVKD. Trimming took 5 bases from V and 1 from J, leaving 14 bases between them. The CDR3 consists of 15 residues. The rearrangement joins TRBV10-3 to TRBJ2-5; tentatively, D is TRBD1 (8 bases). Sample: peripheral blood. The clonotype originates from a woman aged 55-69 years with acute or convalescent COVID-19. CDR3 protein: CAISKQGGFQETQYF. DNA for the CDR3: TGTGCCATCAGTAAACAGGGGGGGTTCCAAGAGACCCAGTACTTC.